These T cell receptor beta chains were read from a single sample in a study of OX40 agonist ivuxolimab in advanced cancers. Assay used: immunoSEQ multiplex PCR; TCRdb lists only in-frame clones, some missing. This sample has just over 80,000 clones, with 70% to 90% found just once. Sequencing used CD4+ or CD8+ T cells sorted from blood, obtained in a trial of the OX40 agonist ivuxolimab. The receptors originated from an adult with an advanced solid tumor such as melanoma, head and neck, liver or kidney cancer. CDR3s include the opening cysteine and the closing phenylalanine or tryptophan. D genes are given only for firm matches. Where a row states a size, it is once, few, many or the class of an expanded clone; other rows omit it.

>TRBJ2-7|.|.|TRBV11-2
TGTGCCAGCAGCTTAGGTCAAGGCCCTCTATACGAGCAGTACTTC
CASSLGQGPLYEQYF
>TRBJ1-1|.|.|TRBV10-3
TGTGCCATCACAGGCGACTTCTACACTGAAGCTTTCTTT
CAITGDFYTEAFF
>TRBJ1-6|.|TRBD1|TRBV7-8
TGTGCCAGCAGCTTAATAGGTGGGGGGACAGGGAGTTCACCCCTCCACTTT
CASSLIGGGTGSSPLHF
>TRBJ1-2|.|TRBD1|TRBV7-2
TGTGCCAGCAGCAAAAAGACAGGGGAAGGCTATGGCTACACCTTC
CASSKKTGEGYGYTF
>TRBJ2-1|once|.|TRBV10-1
TGCGCCAGCAGTAATTACAATGAGCAGTTCTTC
CASSNYNEQFF
>TRBJ2-2|.|.|TRBV6-6
TGTGCCAGCAGGGAGGCCGGGGAGCTGTTTTTT
CASREAGELFF
>TRBJ2-7|.|.|TRBV6-5
TGTGCCACCCGGGACTTCTACGAGCAGTACTTC
CATRDFYEQYF
>TRBJ2-7|.|TRBD2|TRBV4-2
TGTGCCAGCAGCCAAGTCGGACTAGCGGGAGAGTACGAGCAGTACTTC
CASSQVGLAGEYEQYF
>TRBJ1-5|.|.|TRBV5-1
TGCGCCAGCAGCTTCGGGCAGGGAGATCAGCCCCAGCATTTT
CASSFGQGDQPQHF
>TRBJ1-5|.|.|TRBV6-1
TGTGCCAGCAGTGACAGTTCGGGCCCCCAGCATTTT
CASSDSSGPQHF
>TRBJ2-7|.|.|TRBV6-6
TGTGCCAGCAGTCCTACGAGGGGGGGCTACGAGCAGTACTTC
CASSPTRGGYEQYF
>TRBJ2-7|.|.|TRBV28
TGTGCCAGCAGTCCACGTTTAAGCGAGCAGTACTTC
CASSPRLSEQYF
>TRBJ2-3|.|TRBD2|TRBV9
TGTGCCAGCAGCCCTCTAGGGGGGACTAGCGGTACAGATACGCAGTATTTT
CASSPLGGTSGTDTQYF
>TRBJ1-6|once|.|TRBV6-6
TGTGCCAGCAGTTCCAGGGAAAAACCCCTCCACTTT
CASSSREKPLHF
>TRBJ2-5|once|.|TRBV5-4
TGTGCCAGCAGCTTGGACTCGGGGCAGGGAGAGACCCAGTACTTC
CASSLDSGQGETQYF
>TRBJ2-7|.|.|TRBV6-1
TGTGCCAGTGGCTACGAGCAGTACTTC
CASGYEQYF
>TRBJ1-5|.|TRBD1|TRBV15
TGTGCCACCAGCGCACATTTCACAGGGGGGAATCAGCCCCAGCATTTT
CATSAHFTGGNQPQHF
>TRBJ2-5|.|.|TRBV28
TGTGCCAGCAGTTCTCTTGAGACCCAGTACTTC
CASSSLETQYF
>TRBJ1-5|.|.|TRBV5-1
TGCGCCAGCAGCTTGGGGGGAATCACCAATCAGCCCCAGCATTTT
CASSLGGITNQPQHF
>TRBJ2-7|.|.|TRBV11-2
TGTGCCAGCCGAACCGGCCACGAGCAGTACTTC
CASRTGHEQYF
>TRBJ1-2|.|TRBD1|TRBV15
TGTGCCACCAGCAGCCAAGGGACAGGCTATGGCTACACCTTC
CATSSQGTGYGYTF
>TRBJ1-6|.|.|TRBV27
TGTGCCAGCAGTTTTTACAGGACCACCTATAATTCACCCCTCCACTTT
CASSFYRTTYNSPLHF